Here is one T cell receptor beta chain with its context. This sample stems from a study of T cell changes during pregnancy in multiple sclerosis. Profiled with immunoSEQ multiplex PCR; TCRdb holds only in-frame clones, not every one. The sample holds approximately 83,000 clones, roughly 91% seen once. The CDR3 totals 16 residues. Germline CDR1 and CDR2: SGHAT and FQNNGV. V was cut by 5 bases and J by 8 bases, with 22 bases left in between. The chain uses TRBV11-2 and TRBJ2-1; the D gene is possibly TRBD2 (5 bases). The origin of this receptor is a female donor with multiple sclerosis, enrolled in a pregnancy study. The specimen was peripheral blood, collected in the first trimester of pregnancy. CDR3 amino acids: CASSGKRWSSTDEQFF. CDR3 sequence (DNA): TGTGCCAGCAGCGGTAAGAGATGGTCTAGCACCGATGAGCAGTTCTTC.